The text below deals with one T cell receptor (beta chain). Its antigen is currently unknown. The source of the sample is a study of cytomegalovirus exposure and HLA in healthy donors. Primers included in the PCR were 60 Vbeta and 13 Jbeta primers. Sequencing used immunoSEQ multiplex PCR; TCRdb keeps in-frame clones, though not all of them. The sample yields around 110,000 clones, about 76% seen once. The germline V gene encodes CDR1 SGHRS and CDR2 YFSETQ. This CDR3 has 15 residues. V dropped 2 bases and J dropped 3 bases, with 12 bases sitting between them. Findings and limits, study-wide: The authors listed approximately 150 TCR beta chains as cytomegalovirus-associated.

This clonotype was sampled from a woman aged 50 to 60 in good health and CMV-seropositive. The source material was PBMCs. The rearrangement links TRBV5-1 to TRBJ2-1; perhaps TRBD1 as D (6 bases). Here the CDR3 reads CASSFGTFNYNEQFF. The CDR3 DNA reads TGCGCCAGCAGCTTTGGGACATTCAACTACAATGAGCAGTTCTTC.